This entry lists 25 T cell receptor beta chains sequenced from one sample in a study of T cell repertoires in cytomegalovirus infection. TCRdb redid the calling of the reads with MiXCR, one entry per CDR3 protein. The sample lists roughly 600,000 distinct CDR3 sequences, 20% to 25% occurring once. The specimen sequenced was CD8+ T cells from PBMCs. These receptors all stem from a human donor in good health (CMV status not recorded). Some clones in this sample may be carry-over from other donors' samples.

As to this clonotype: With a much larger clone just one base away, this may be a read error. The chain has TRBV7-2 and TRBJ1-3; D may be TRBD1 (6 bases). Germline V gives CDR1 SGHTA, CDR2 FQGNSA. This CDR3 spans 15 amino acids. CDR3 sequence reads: CASSIQGFSENTIYF. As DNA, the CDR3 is TGTGCCAGCAGCATACAGGGCTTCTCTGAAAACACCATATATTTT.

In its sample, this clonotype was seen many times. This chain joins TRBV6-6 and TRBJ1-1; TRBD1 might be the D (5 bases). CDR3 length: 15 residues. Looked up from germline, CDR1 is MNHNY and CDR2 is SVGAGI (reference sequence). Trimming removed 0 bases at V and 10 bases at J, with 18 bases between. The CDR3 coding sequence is TGTGCCAGCAGTTACTCGGTGAAGGGGAAGGAGTTAGCTTTCTTT. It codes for CASSYSVKGKELAFF.

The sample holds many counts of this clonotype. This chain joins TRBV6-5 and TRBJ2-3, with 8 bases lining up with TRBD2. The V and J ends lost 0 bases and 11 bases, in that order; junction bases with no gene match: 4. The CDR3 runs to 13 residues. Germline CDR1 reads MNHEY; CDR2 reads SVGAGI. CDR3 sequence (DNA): TGTGCCAGCAGTTACTCTCCGGGGGGGATGCAGTATTTT. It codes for CASSYSPGGMQYF.

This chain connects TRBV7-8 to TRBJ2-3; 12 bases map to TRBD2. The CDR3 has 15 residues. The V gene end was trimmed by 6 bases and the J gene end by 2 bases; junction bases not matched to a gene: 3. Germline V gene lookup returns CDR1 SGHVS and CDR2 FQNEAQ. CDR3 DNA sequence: TGTGCCAGCAGAAGACTAGCGGGGGCCACAGATACGCAGTATTTT. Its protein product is CASRRLAGATDTQYF.

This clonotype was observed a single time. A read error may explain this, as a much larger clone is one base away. As DNA, the CDR3 is TGTGCCAGCAGCTTAACCTGGACAGTAAACACCGGGGAGCTGTTTTTT. Amino acid sequence: CASSLTWTVNTGELFF. This chain uses TRBV7-6 with TRBJ2-2; D is perhaps TRBD1 (6 bases). CDR1 is SGHVS and CDR2 is FNYEAQ in the germline V gene. The length of the CDR3 is 16 residues. V lost 2 bases and J 2 bases, leaving 12 bases between the germline ends.

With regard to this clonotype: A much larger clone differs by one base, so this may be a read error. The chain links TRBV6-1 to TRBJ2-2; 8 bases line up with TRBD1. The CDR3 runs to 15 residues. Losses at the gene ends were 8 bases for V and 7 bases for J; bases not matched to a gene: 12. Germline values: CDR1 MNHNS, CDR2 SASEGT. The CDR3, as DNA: TGTGCCAGCCGCCAGGGGGCAGTTAGTGTCGGGGAGCTGTTTTTT. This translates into CASRQGAVSVGELFF.

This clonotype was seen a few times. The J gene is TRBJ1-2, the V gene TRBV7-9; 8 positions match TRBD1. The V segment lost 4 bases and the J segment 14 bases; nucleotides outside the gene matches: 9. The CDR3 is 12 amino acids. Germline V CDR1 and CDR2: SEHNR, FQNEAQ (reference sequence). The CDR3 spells CASSSGTGPWTF. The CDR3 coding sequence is TGTGCCAGCAGCTCAGGGACAGGTCCATGGACCTTC. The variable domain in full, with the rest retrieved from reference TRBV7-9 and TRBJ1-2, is DTGVSQNPRHKITKRGQNVTFRCDPISEHNRLYWYRQTLGQGPEFLTYFQNEAQLEKSRLLSDRFSAERPKGSFSTLEIQRTEQGDSAMYLCASSSGTGPWTFGSGTRLTVV.

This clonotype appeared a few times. CDR3 region: CASRDRIYNEQFF. CDR3 coding DNA: TGTGCCAGCAGGGACAGAATCTACAATGAGCAGTTCTTC. This rearrangement joins TRBV6-1 to TRBJ2-1; TRBD1 is a possible D gene (6 bases). The CDR3 sequence is 13 residues long. Germline CDR1 and CDR2: MNHNS and SASEGT. Trimming cost V 6 bases and J 3 bases, with 9 bases left between them.

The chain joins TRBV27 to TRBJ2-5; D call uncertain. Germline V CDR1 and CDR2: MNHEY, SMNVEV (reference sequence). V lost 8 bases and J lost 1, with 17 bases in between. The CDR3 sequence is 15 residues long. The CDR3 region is CASEPYVGSQETQYF. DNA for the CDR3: TGTGCCAGCGAGCCTTATGTAGGCTCCCAAGAGACCCAGTACTTC.

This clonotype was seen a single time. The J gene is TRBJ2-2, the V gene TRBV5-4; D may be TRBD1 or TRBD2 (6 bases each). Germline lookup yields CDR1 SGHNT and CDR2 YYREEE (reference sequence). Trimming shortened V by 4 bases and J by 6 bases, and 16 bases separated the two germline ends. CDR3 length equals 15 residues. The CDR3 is CASSHREDLPGELFF. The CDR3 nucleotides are TGTGCCAGCAGCCACAGGGAGGATTTGCCCGGGGAGCTGTTTTTT.

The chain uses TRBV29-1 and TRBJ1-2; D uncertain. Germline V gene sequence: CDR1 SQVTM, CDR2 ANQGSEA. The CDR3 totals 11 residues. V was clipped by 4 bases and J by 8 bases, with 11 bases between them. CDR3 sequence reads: CSVVWWGGYTF. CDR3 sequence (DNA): TGCAGCGTTGTTTGGTGGGGAGGCTACACCTTC.

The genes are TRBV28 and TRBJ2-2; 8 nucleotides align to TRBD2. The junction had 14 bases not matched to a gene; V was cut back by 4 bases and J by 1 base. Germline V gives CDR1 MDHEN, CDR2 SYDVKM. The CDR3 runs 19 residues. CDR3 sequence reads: CASSSLVGTSLQNTGELFF. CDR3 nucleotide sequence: TGTGCCAGCAGTTCCCTGGTCGGGACTAGTCTTCAGAACACCGGGGAGCTGTTTTTT.

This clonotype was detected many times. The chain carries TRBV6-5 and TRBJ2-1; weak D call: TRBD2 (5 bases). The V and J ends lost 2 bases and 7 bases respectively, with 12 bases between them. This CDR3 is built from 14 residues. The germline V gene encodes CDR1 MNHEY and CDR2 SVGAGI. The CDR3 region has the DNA TGTGCCAGCAGTTACGCTAGCTCGGGAAATGAGCAGTTCTTC. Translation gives CASSYASSGNEQFF.

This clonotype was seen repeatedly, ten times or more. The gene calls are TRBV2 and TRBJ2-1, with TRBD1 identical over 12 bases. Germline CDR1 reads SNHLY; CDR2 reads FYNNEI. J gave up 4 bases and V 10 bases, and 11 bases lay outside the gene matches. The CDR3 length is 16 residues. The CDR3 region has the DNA TGTGCCACCCGTCCCCGGGACAGGGGGCCGTACAATGAGCAGTTCTTC. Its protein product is CATRPRDRGPYNEQFF. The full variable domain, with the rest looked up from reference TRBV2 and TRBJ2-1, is EPEVTQTPSHQVTQMGQEVILRCVPISNHLYFYWYRQILGQKVEFLVSFYNNEISEKSEIFDDQFSVERPDGSNFTLKIRSTKLEDSAMYFCATRPRDRGPYNEQFFGPGTRLTVL.

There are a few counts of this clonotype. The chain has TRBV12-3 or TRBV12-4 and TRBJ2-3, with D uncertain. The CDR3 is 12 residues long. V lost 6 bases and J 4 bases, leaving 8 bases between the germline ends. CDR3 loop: CASRPVADTQYF. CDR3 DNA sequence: TGTGCCAGCAGGCCAGTTGCAGATACGCAGTATTTT.

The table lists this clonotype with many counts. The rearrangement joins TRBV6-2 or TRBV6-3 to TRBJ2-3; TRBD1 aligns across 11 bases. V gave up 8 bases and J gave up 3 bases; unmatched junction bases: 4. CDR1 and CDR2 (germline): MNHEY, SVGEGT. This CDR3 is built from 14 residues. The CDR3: CASVDRGRTDTQYF. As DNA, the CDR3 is TGTGCCAGCGTGGACAGGGGGCGGACAGATACGCAGTATTTT.

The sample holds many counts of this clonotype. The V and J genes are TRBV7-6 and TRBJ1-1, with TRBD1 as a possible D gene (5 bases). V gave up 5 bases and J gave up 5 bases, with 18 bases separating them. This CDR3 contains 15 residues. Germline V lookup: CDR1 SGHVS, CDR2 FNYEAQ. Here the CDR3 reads CASSPPRGSETEAFF. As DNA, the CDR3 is TGTGCCAGCAGCCCACCAAGGGGATCGGAGACTGAAGCTTTCTTT.

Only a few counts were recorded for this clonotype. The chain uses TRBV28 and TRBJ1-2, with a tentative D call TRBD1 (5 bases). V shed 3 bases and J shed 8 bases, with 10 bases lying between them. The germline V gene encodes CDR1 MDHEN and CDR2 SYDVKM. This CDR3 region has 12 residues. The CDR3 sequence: CASSFGGGGYTF. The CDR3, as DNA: TGTGCCAGCAGTTTCGGGGGTGGGGGCTACACCTTC.

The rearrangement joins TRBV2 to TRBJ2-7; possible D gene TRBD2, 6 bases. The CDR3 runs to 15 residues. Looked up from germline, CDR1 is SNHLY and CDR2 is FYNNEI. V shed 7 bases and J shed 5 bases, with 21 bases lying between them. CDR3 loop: CASTEEGSTRDEQYF. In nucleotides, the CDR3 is TGTGCCAGCACAGAGGAGGGTTCGACTCGGGACGAGCAGTACTTC.

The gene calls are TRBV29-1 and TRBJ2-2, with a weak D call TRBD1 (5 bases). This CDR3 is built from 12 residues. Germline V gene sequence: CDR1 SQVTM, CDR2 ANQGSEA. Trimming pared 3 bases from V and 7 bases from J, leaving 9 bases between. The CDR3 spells CSVDRVDGELFF. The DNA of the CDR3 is TGCAGCGTTGACAGGGTGGACGGGGAGCTGTTTTTT.

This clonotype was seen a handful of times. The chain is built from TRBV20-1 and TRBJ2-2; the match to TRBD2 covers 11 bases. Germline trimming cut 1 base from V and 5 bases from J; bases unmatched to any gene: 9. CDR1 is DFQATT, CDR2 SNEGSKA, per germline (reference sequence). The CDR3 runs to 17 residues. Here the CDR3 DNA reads TGCAGTGCTAGAGCATCGAAACTAGCGGGGGTTACCGGGGAGCTGTTTTTT. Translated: CSARASKLAGVTGELFF.

The CDR3 loop is CASSSRDTLYNEQFF. The CDR3 coding sequence is TGTGCCAGCAGTTCCCGGGATACCCTCTACAATGAGCAGTTCTTC. V gene TRBV6-1 combines with J gene TRBJ2-1, with D possibly being TRBD2 (5 bases). Trimming took off 5 bases at V and 3 bases at J, with 14 bases between the two ends. The CDR3 sequence is 15 residues long. Per germline, CDR1 MNHNS and CDR2 SASEGT.

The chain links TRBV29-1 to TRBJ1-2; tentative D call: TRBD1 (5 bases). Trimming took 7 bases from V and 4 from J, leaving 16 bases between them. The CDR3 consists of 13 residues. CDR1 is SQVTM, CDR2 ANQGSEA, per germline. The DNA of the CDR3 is TGCAGCGCCTCGGGGGAATCCCTCTATGGCTACACCTTC. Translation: CSASGESLYGYTF.

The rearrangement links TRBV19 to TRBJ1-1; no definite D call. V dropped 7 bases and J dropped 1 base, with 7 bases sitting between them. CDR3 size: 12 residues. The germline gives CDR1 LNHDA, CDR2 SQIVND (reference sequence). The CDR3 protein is CASMDGNTEAFF. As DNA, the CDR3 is TGTGCCAGTATGGACGGGAACACTGAAGCTTTCTTT.

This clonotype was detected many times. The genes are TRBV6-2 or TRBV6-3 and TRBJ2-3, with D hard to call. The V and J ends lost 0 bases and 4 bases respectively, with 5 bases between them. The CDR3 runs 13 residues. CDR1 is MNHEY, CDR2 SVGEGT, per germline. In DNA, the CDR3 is TGTGCCAGCAGTTACTCGAGTCCAGATACGCAGTATTTT. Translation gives CASSYSSPDTQYF.